This TCR beta chain stems from a study of T cells expressing NK-cell markers. Whole-study context: Sorted CD3+CD56+NKG2C+, CD3+CD56+NKG2C- and CD3+CD56-NKG2C+ T cells supplied TCR beta repertoires. Most of the eight sequenced donors were HCMV-seropositive; one was seronegative. Findings and limits, study-wide: Of CD8+ T cells, about 1.0-7.5% belonged to dominant NKG2C+ clonotypes in several donors. Several donors' CD3+CD56-NKG2C+ cells were dominated by the same clonotypes.

The V gene's germline CDR1 is SGHRS and CDR2 YFSETQ. There are 17 residues in the CDR3. Each CDR3 protein gets one entry in TCRdb, which reprocessed the 5' RACE reads and gives no DNA. The ten top clones account for 18%, within a sample of approximately 150,000 distinct CDR3 sequences. Concerning this clonotype: Antigen specificity is unknown.

This clonotype was obtained from a woman aged 18 to 75 in good health. Input material: blood T cells: a sorted CD56 or NKG2C T cell subset, CD4+ or CD8+ T cells, or bulk PBMC T cells (not recorded which). The J gene is TRBJ2-7, the V gene TRBV5-1; the TCRdb call, TRBD1, lacks DNA for checking. CDR3 sequence: CASSLARSLASGDEQYF.